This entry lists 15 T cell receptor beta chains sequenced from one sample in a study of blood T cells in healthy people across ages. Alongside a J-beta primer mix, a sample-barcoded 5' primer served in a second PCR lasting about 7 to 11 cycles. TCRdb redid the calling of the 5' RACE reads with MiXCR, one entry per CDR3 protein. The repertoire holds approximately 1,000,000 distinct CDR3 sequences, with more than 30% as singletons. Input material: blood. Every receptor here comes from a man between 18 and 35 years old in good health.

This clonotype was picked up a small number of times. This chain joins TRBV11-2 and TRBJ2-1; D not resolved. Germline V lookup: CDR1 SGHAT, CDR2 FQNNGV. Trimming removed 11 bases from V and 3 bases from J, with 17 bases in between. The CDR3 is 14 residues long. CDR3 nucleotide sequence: TGTGCCGGAGCAAAGTGGCCAAACTACAATGAGCAGTTCTTC. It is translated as CAGAKWPNYNEQFF.

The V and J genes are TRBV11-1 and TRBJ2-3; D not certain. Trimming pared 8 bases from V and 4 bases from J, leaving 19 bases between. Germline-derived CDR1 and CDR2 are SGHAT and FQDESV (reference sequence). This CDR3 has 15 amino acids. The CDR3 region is CASGPRSRGSDTQYF. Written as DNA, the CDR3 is TGTGCCAGCGGCCCTAGGAGTCGTGGCTCAGATACGCAGTATTTT.

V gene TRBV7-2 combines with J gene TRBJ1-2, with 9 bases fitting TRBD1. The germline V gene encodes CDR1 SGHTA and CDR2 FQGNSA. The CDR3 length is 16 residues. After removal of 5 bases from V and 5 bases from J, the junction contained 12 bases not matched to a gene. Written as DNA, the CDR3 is TGTGCCAGCAGCATGATCCAGGGGACAGGGTGGTATGGCTACACCTTC. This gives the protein CASSMIQGTGWYGYTF.

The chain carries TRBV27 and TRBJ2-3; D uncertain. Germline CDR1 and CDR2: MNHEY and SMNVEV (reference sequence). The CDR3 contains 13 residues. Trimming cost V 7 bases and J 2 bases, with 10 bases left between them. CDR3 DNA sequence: TGTGCCAGCACCCTGAAAAACACAGATACGCAGTATTTT. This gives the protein CASTLKNTDTQYF.

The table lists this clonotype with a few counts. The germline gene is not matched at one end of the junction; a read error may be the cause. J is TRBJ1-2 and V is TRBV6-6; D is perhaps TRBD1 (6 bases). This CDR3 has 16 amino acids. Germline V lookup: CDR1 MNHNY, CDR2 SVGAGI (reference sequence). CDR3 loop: CASSHSDLQGRHGYTF. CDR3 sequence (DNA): TGTGCCAGCAGTCACTCAGACCTGCAGGGGAGGCACGGCTACACCTTC.

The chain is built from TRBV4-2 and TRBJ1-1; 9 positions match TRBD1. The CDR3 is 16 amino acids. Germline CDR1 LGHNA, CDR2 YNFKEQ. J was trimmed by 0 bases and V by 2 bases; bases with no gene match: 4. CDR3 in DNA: TGTGCCAGCAGCCAACCGACAGGGGGGATGAACACTGAAGCTTTCTTT. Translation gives CASSQPTGGMNTEAFF.

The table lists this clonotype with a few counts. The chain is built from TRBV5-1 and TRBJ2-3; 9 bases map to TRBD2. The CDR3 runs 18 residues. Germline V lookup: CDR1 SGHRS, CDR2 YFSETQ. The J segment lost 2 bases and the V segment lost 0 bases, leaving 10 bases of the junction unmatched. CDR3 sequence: CASSLGPPTSGVTDTQYF. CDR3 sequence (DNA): TGCGCCAGCAGCTTGGGGCCCCCGACTAGCGGTGTCACAGATACGCAGTATTTT.

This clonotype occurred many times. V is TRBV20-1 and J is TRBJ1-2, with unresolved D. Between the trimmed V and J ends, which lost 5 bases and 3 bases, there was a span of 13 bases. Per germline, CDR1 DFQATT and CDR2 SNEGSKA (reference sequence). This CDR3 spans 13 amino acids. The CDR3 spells CSAPSEAHYGYTF. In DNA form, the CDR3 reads TGCAGTGCTCCCTCTGAGGCCCACTATGGCTACACCTTC.

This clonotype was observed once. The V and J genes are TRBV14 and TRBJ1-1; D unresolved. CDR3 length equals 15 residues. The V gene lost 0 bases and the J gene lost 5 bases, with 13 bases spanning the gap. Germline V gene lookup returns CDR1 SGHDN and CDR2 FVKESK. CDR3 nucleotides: TGTGCCAGCAGCCAAGAGAGGTTAGGGAGAACTGAAGCTTTCTTT. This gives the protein CASSQERLGRTEAFF. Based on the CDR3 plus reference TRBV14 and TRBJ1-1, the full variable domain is EAGVTQFPSHSVIEKGQTVTLRCDPISGHDNLYWYRRVMGKEIKFLLHFVKESKQDESGMPNNRFLAERTGGTYSTLKVQPAELEDSGVYFCASSQERLGRTEAFFGQGTRLTVV.

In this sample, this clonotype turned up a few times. CDR3 DNA sequence: TGTGCCAGCAGCCAAGATAGATTACAGGCTCGGAACTATGGCTACACCTTC. It encodes CASSQDRLQARNYGYTF. The J gene is TRBJ1-2, the V gene TRBV4-2, with D possibly being TRBD1 (5 bases). Per germline, CDR1 LGHNA and CDR2 YNFKEQ. V was pared by 0 bases and J by 2 bases, with 16 bases between. CDR3 length: 17 amino acids.

The CDR3 sequence is CASSLASGTEYNEQFF. DNA of the CDR3: TGTGCCAGCAGCTTAGCGTCCGGGACGGAATACAATGAGCAGTTCTTC. V is TRBV7-9 and J is TRBJ2-1; D is possibly TRBD1 or TRBD2 (5 bases each). Trimming took 0 bases from V and 4 from J, leaving 13 bases between them. CDR1 is SEHNR, CDR2 FQNEAQ, per germline (reference sequence). The CDR3 length is 16 residues.

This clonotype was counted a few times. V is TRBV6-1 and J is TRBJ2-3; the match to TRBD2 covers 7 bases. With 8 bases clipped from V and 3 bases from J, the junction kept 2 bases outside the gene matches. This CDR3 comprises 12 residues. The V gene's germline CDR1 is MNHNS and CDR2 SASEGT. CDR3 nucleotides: TGTGCCAGCGGGAGGGGAACAGATACGCAGTATTTT. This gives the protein CASGRGTDTQYF.

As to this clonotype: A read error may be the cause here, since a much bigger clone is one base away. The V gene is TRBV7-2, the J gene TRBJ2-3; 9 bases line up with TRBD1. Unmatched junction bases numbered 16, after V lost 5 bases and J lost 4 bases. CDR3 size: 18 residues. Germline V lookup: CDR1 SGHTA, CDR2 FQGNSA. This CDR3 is CASSLYLTGGGTADTQYF. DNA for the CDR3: TGTGCCAGCAGCCTATACTTGACAGGGGGGGGGACGGCAGATACGCAGTATTTT. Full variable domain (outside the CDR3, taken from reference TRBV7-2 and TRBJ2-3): GAGVSQSPSNKVTEKGKDVELRCDPISGHTALYWYRQSLGQGLEFLIYFQGNSAPDKSGLPSDRFSAERTGGSVSTLTIQRTQQEDSAVYLCASSLYLTGGGTADTQYFGPGTRLTVL.

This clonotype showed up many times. Written as DNA, the CDR3 is TGCGCCAGCAGCCAAGATTTTGGTAGGGAGTGGGTAAAACTGTTTTTT. Translation: CASSQDFGREWVKLFF. This sequence joins TRBV4-3 and TRBJ1-4; D not certain. V lost 0 bases and J lost 10, with 18 bases in between. CDR3 size: 16 residues. CDR1 and CDR2 (germline): LGHNA, YSLEER.

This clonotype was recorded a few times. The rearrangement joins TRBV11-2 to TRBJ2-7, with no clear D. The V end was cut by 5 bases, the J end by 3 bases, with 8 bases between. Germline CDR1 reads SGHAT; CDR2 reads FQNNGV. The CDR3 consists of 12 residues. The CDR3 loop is CASSTLSYEQYF. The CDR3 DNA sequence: TGTGCCAGCAGCACCCTCAGCTACGAGCAGTACTTC.